The next 3 T cell receptor beta chains were all read from a single sample in a study of control samples from healthy donors and cancer patients. Data came from immunoSEQ multiplex PCR; TCRdb stores just in-frame clones and leaves some out. This table has 99,000 or so clones, roughly 85% appearing once. Material: blood. The source is a woman in her 50s in good health.

The DNA for the CDR3 is TGTGCCAGCAGCGTAGGCCCAGCCCTAAGCACAGATACGCAGTATTTT. Protein product: CASSVGPALSTDTQYF. V usage is TRBV9 and J usage is TRBJ2-3; no reliable D call. CDR1 SGDLS and CDR2 YYNGEE come from the germline V gene. Trimming took off 0 bases at V and 0 bases at J, with 11 bases between the two ends. The CDR3 is 16 amino acids. Based on the CDR3 plus reference TRBV9 and TRBJ2-3, the full variable domain is DSGVTQTPKHLITATGQRVTLRCSPRSGDLSVYWYQQSLDQGLQFLIQYYNGEERAKGNILERFSAQQFPDLHSELNLSSLELGDSALYFCASSVGPALSTDTQYFGPGTRLTVL.

J is TRBJ2-7 and V is TRBV29-1, with 7 positions matching TRBD1. Germline V gene lookup returns CDR1 SQVTM and CDR2 ANQGSEA. V lost 6 bases, J lost 4 bases, and 3 bases stayed unmatched. The CDR3 contains 11 residues. The CDR3 DNA reads TGCAGCGTCAAACAGGGGTACGAGCAGTACTTC. Translation gives CSVKQGYEQYF.

The genes are TRBV5-6 and TRBJ1-2; no clear D gene. This CDR3 is built from 14 residues. Germline-derived CDR1 and CDR2 are SGHDT and YYEEEE. V dropped 0 bases and J dropped 8 bases, with 14 bases sitting between them. The DNA of the CDR3 is TGTGCCAGCAGCTTGGTAACCGGTCGGGAGGGCTACACCTTC. This gives the protein CASSLVTGREGYTF.